Shown below are 12 T cell receptor beta chains from a single sample sequenced in a study of blood T cell repertoires in COVID-19. Clones were sequenced by immunoSEQ multiplex PCR, and TCRdb holds only the in-frame ones, with some missing. The sample contains about 140,000 clones, 88% of which appear only once. Sequenced material: peripheral blood. All receptors come from a woman in her sixties or seventies with acute or convalescent COVID-19.

The rearrangement uses TRBV19 and TRBJ1-1, with 7 bases lining up with TRBD1. Germline V gene data show CDR1 as LNHDA and CDR2 as SQIVND (reference sequence). The junction had 6 bases not matched to a gene; V was cut back by 8 bases and J by 0 bases. The CDR3 runs to 14 residues. The CDR3 region is CASGIGGLNTEAFF. In DNA, the CDR3 is TGTGCCAGTGGGATAGGGGGCCTGAACACTGAAGCTTTCTTT. Complete variable domain (other parts from reference TRBV19 and TRBJ1-1): DGGITQSPKYLFRKEGQNVTLSCEQNLNHDAMYWYRQDPGQGLRLIYYSQIVNDFQKGDIAEGYSVSREKKESFPLTVTSAQKNPTAFYLCASGIGGLNTEAFFGQGTRLTVV.

The gene calls are TRBV7-9 and TRBJ2-7; the D gene is possibly TRBD2 (6 bases). The V end lost 0 bases, the J end lost 0 bases, and 18 bases lay between the germline ends. The CDR3 loop spans 18 amino acids. Germline-derived CDR1 and CDR2 are SEHNR and FQNEAQ (reference sequence). CDR3 amino acids: CASSLASGGPSLSYEQYF. The CDR3 bases are TGTGCCAGCAGCTTAGCATCCGGAGGGCCCTCCCTCTCCTACGAGCAGTACTTC.

The genes are TRBV7-2 and TRBJ2-1, with no clear D. Per the germline V gene, CDR1 is SGHTA and CDR2 is FQGNSA. Trimming left V 1 base short and J 4 bases short, with 11 bases between. The CDR3 totals 15 residues. The CDR3 reads CASSLGLQAYNEQFF. The CDR3 bases are TGTGCCAGCAGCTTAGGGCTGCAGGCTTACAATGAGCAGTTCTTC.

The rearrangement uses TRBV9 and TRBJ1-2, with 7 positions matching TRBD1. Per the germline V gene, CDR1 is SGDLS and CDR2 is YYNGEE. Losses at the gene ends were 3 bases for V and 2 bases for J; bases not matched to a gene: 1. The CDR3 totals 13 residues. CDR3 loop: CASSEQGNYGYTF. In DNA form, the CDR3 reads TGTGCCAGCAGCGAACAGGGGAACTATGGCTACACCTTC.

The CDR3 bases are TGTGCCAGCACCAGAAGTGTCCTTAGCAATCAGCCCCAGCATTTT. It specifies CASTRSVLSNQPQHF. The chain links TRBV6-5 to TRBJ1-5; D ambiguous. Germline V gives CDR1 MNHEY, CDR2 SVGAGI. This CDR3 has 15 residues. V was trimmed by 7 bases and J by 0 bases, leaving 13 bases between them.

The sample holds a few counts of this clone. The rearrangement joins TRBV9 to TRBJ1-1; 7 bases line up with TRBD1. The J segment lost 0 bases and the V segment lost 1 base, leaving 9 bases of the junction unmatched. This CDR3 is 17 amino acids long. In germline, CDR1 is SGDLS, CDR2 YYNGEE. The CDR3 sequence is CASSVSQGDPMNTEAFF. The CDR3 coding sequence is TGTGCCAGCAGCGTAAGCCAGGGGGATCCAATGAACACTGAAGCTTTCTTT.

This rearrangement joins TRBV14 to TRBJ1-3; D unresolved. The V gene lost 4 bases and the J gene lost 1 base, with 8 bases spanning the gap. There are 14 residues in the CDR3. From germline, CDR1 is SGHDN and CDR2 FVKESK. CDR3 in amino acids: CASSPGGSGNTIYF. The DNA of the CDR3 is TGTGCCAGCAGCCCCGGAGGGTCTGGAAACACCATATATTTT. The full variable domain, in which reference TRBV14 and TRBJ1-3 provide the parts outside the CDR3, is EAGVTQFPSHSVIEKGQTVTLRCDPISGHDNLYWYRRVMGKEIKFLLHFVKESKQDESGMPNNRFLAERTGGTYSTLKVQPAELEDSGVYFCASSPGGSGNTIYFGEGSWLTVV.

The chain links TRBV9 to TRBJ2-7; 7 bases line up with TRBD2. The CDR3 is 14 residues long. V lost 0 bases to trimming and J lost 3 bases; unmatched junction nucleotides: 3. Germline CDR1 and CDR2: SGDLS and YYNGEE. CDR3 DNA: TGTGCCAGCAGCGTAGGATGGACTAGCTACGAGCAGTACTTC. It specifies CASSVGWTSYEQYF.

V gene TRBV7-3 combines with J gene TRBJ1-3; 7 bases agree with TRBD1. Germline V gives CDR1 SGHTA, CDR2 FQGTGA. V gave up 4 bases and J gave up 0 bases; unmatched junction bases: 6. The length of the CDR3 is 16 residues. The CDR3 region has the DNA TGTGCCAGCAGCTCCGGACAGGTTGGCTCTGGAAACACCATATATTTT. It translates to CASSSGQVGSGNTIYF.

The chain recombines TRBV14 with TRBJ2-1; maybe TRBD2 (5 bases). CDR1 is SGHDN and CDR2 is FVKESK in the germline V gene. The ends were cut back, 5 bases at V and 4 bases at J, with 15 bases in the middle. The CDR3 spans 15 residues. CDR3 region: CASSSRDRVYNEQFF. The CDR3 DNA is TGTGCCAGCAGCTCCCGGGATCGGGTTTACAATGAGCAGTTCTTC.

The genes are TRBV5-1 and TRBJ1-1; D is possibly TRBD1 (6 bases). The ends were cut back, 1 base at V and 3 bases at J, with 19 bases in the middle. This CDR3 has 17 residues. Germline CDR1 SGHRS, CDR2 YFSETQ. The CDR3 DNA sequence: TGCGCCAGCAGCTTGTTGAGGGGGGGAACCGCTGACACTGAAGCTTTCTTT. Protein product: CASSLLRGGTADTEAFF.

The chain combines TRBV3-1 (or the pseudogene TRBV3-2) with TRBJ2-3; D unresolved. Trimming cost V 4 bases and J 11 bases, with 16 bases left between them. The CDR3 covers 13 residues. Looked up from germline, CDR1 is LGHDT and CDR2 is YNNKEL (reference sequence). In DNA, the CDR3 is TGTGCCAGCAGCCGTCAAGAGGCCTTAATGCAGTATTTT. This translates into CASSRQEALMQYF.